The T cell receptor (beta chain) under discussion was sequenced for a study of T cell changes during pregnancy in multiple sclerosis. Profiled with immunoSEQ multiplex PCR; TCRdb holds only in-frame clones, not every one. The sample yields fewer than 50,000 clones, about 90% seen once. Germline loops: CDR1 SGHTA, CDR2 FQGTGA. This CDR3 spans 12 amino acids. The ends were cut back, 5 bases at V and 3 bases at J, with 4 bases in the middle. Sequenced material: CD8+ T cells from peripheral blood mononuclear cells, taken after pregnancy. This clonotype originated in a female donor with multiple sclerosis, enrolled in a pregnancy study. V gene TRBV7-3 combines with J gene TRBJ2-2; D is unclear. CDR3 in amino acids: CASSQYTGELFF. CDR3 DNA: TGTGCCAGCAGCCAGTACACCGGGGAGCTGTTTTTT.